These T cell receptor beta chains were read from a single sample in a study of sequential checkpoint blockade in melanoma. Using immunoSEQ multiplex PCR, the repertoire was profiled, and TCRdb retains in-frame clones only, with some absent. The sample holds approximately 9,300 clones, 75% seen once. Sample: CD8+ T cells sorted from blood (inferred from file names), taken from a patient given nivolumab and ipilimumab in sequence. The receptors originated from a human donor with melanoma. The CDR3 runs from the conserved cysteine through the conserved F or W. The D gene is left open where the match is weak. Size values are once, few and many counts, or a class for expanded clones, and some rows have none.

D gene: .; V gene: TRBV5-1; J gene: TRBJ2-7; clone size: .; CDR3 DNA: TGCGCCAGCAGCTTGTCGGACTCCAGCCCTGGCGAGCAGTACTTC; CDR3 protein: CASSLSDSSPGEQYF
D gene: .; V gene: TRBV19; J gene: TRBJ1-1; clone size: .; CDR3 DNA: TGTGCCAGTAGTATCGGGAAAGGCACTGAAGCTTTCTTT; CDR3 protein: CASSIGKGTEAFF
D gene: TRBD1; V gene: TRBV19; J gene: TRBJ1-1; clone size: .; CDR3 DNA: TGTGCCAGTAGTATCCCAGGGGGCCAGATTGGGAACACTGAAGCTTTCTTT; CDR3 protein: CASSIPGGQIGNTEAFF
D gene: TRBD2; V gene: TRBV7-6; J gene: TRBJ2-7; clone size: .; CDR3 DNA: TGTGCCAGCAGCTTAGCGGTAACTAGCGGGACCGACGAGCAGTACTTC; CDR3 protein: CASSLAVTSGTDEQYF
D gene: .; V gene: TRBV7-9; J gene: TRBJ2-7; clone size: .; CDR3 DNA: TGTGCCAGCAGCTTACCGGCTAGAGCGGACGAGCAGTACTTC; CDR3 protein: CASSLPARADEQYF
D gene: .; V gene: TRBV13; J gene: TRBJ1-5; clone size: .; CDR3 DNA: TGTGCCAGCAGCTCTACAGGGAATCAGCCCCAGCATTTT; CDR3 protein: CASSSTGNQPQHF
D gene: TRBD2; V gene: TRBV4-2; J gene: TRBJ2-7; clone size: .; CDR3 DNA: TGTGCCAGCAGCCAAGATGTCGCGCGGGAGGGCCACGAGCAGTACTTC; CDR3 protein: CASSQDVAREGHEQYF
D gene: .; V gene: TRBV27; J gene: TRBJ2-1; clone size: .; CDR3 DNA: TGTGCCAGCAGTGTGGGACTGCAAAATGAGCAGTTCTTC; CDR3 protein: CASSVGLQNEQFF
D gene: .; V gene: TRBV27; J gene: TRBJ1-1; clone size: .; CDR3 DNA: TGTGCCAGCAGTTTATCGGGGACTTTAGAAGCTTTCTTT; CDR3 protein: CASSLSGTLEAFF
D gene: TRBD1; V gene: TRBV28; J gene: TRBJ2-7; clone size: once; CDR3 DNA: TGTGCCAGCAGCCCTGGACAGGGGGCGAACGAGCAGTACTTC; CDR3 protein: CASSPGQGANEQYF
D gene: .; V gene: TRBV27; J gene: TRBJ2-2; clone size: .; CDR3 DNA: TGTGCCAGCAGACGGAGGGGATACACCGGGGAGCTGTTTTTT; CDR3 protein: CASRRRGYTGELFF
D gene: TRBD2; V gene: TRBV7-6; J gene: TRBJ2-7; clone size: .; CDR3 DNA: TGTGCCAGCAGCTTCTTCCTAGCGGGAGAGTCCTACGAGCAGTACTTC; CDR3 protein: CASSFFLAGESYEQYF
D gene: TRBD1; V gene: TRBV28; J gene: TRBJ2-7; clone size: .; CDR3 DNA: TGTGCCAGCAGTTTGACAGGGGGCTACTACGAGCAGTACTTC; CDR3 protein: CASSLTGGYYEQYF
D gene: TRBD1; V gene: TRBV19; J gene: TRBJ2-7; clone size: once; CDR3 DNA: TGTGCCAGTAGTACCGGACAGGGATACGAGCAGTACTTC; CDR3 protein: CASSTGQGYEQYF
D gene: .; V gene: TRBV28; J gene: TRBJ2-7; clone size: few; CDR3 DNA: TGTGCCAGCAGTTTCTTTGGGGCCTACGAGCAGTACTTC; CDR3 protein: CASSFFGAYEQYF
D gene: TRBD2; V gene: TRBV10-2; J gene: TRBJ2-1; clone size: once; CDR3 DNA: TGCGCCAGCAGGCTAGCGGGAGTCAATGAGCAGTTCTTC; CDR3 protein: CASRLAGVNEQFF
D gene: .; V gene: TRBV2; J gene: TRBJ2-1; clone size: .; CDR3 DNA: TGTGCCAGCAGTGATGTGGACTACTACAATGAGCAGTTCTTC; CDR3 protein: CASSDVDYYNEQFF
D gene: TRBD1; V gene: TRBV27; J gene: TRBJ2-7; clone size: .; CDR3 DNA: TGTGCCAGCAGTTTATGGCAGGGGGCTGACGAGCAGTACTTC; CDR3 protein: CASSLWQGADEQYF
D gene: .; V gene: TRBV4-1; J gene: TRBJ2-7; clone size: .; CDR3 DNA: TGCGCCAGCAGCGAAGCAGGCAGGTCCTACGAGCAGTACTTC; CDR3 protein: CASSEAGRSYEQYF
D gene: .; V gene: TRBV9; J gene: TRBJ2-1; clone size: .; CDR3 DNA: TGTGCCAGCAGCGTAGTAGCGGCCGCGAACCTCAATGAGCAGTTCTTC; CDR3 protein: CASSVVAAANLNEQFF
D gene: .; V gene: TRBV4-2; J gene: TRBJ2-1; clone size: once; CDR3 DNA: TGTGCCAGCAGCCAAGACGGGAGACGCGACAATGAGCAGTTCTTC; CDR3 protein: CASSQDGRRDNEQFF